This T cell receptor beta chain was sequenced for a study of cytomegalovirus exposure and HLA in healthy donors. Study outcomes and limitations: It was around 160 TCR beta chains that were listed as cytomegalovirus-associated.

The protocol was immunoSEQ multiplex PCR, while the TCRdb copy is restricted to in-frame clones and leaves out a portion. The sample lists approximately 70,000 clones, 85% to 95% seen once, with approximately 3% in the top ten. Of note for this clone: The antigen remains undetermined.

CDR1 is MNHNS and CDR2 is SASEGT in the germline V gene. CDR3 length: 19 amino acids. V was pared by 4 bases and J by 4 bases, with 28 bases between. The chain combines TRBV6-1 with TRBJ1-1; weak D call: TRBD1 (5 bases). Sequenced material: PBMCs. The TCR originated in a woman aged 18-29 years in good health and CMV-seropositive. CDR3 sequence: CASSVRRTLGTWSGTEAFF. DNA for the CDR3: TGTGCCAGCAGTGTGCGAAGGACACTTGGTACTTGGTCCGGCACTGAAGCTTTCTTT.